Detailed here is one TCR beta chain. This sample also contains other DNA sequences that code for the same CDR3. This sample stems from a study of blood T cell repertoires in COVID-19. About the research overall: Samples taken during acute and convalescent COVID-19 were collected in the United States, Italy and Spain. PBMCs, B-cell-depleted T cells, or T cells provided the cDNA or gDNA that made up the material.

Original analysis: Nucleated cell number was recorded as an estimate derived from reference gene primer amplification. This table comes from immunoSEQ multiplex PCR, and its TCRdb copy is limited to in-frame clones, with some not included. V and J calls and clone size come straight from that table; D and trimming were deduced from the DNA. The repertoire holds a few hundred thousand clones, 87% seen once, with around 2.5% in the top ten. The germline CDR1 and CDR2 sequences are DFQATT and SNEGSKA (reference sequence). The V gene lost 6 bases and the J gene lost 5 bases, with 7 bases spanning the gap. The CDR3 runs 10 residues.

The TCR sequence derives from a woman aged 45-65 years with acute or convalescent COVID-19. The chain has TRBV20-1 and TRBJ1-2; tentative D call: TRBD1 (6 bases). The sample was peripheral blood. For the CDR3, the DNA is TGCAGTGCCAGGGGATATGGCTACACCTTC. Its protein is CSARGYGYTF.